The source of this TCR beta chain is a study of molecular identifiers for immune sequencing clone quantification. Details on this clonotype: A read error may produce the germline difference seen at one junction end.

TCRdb independently ran MiXCR on the PCR reads; one entry per CDR3 protein. The top ten clones hold about 0.73% of a sample with approximately 630,000 distinct CDR3 sequences, about 25% of them seen once. CD8+CD4-CCR7+CD45RA+ cells were sorted as naive CD8 T cells. The source is a human donor in good health. Some libraries in this study had Jurkat cell RNA spiked in. The sample taken for sequencing was naive CD8+ T cells from blood, with Jurkat cell RNA spiked in. Noted subset: FACS-sorted CD8+CD4-CCR7+CD45RA+ naive T cells.

CDR3 protein: CAGSQDYRGLLSYEQYF. The CDR3 DNA reads TGCGCCGGCAGCCAAGATTACAGGGGCCTCCTCTCCTACGAGCAGTACTTC. The chain has TRBV4-3 and TRBJ2-7; TRBD1 matches 7 bases. Germline lookup yields CDR1 LGHNA and CDR2 YSLEER. The CDR3 has 17 amino acids.